This is a list of T cell receptor beta chains from one sample in a study of cytomegalovirus exposure and HLA in healthy donors. TCRdb's table, derived via immunoSEQ multiplex PCR, lists solely in-frame clones and lacks some. This sample's table reports fewer than 85,000 clones. The sample comprised PBMCs. These receptors originate from a man aged 45 to 65 in good health and CMV-seropositive. The CDR3 runs from the conserved cysteine through the conserved F or W. Fields, in order: D gene, J gene, V gene, CDR3 protein, CDR3 DNA. D genes are given only for firm matches.

d_gene: NA
j_gene: TRBJ2-3
v_gene: TRBV11-2
CDR3aa: CASSFRDSFTDTQYF
CDR3nt: TGTGCCAGCAGCTTTCGGGACTCTTTCACAGATACGCAGTATTTT

d_gene: TRBD2
j_gene: TRBJ2-3
v_gene: TRBV19
CDR3aa: CATRKLEGLAVSTDTQYF
CDR3nt: TGTGCTACCAGAAAGTTGGAGGGTCTAGCGGTTAGCACAGATACGCAGTATTTT

d_gene: TRBD1
j_gene: TRBJ1-1
v_gene: TRBV2
CDR3aa: CASRQTGGTEAFF
CDR3nt: TGTGCCAGCAGACAGACAGGGGGCACTGAAGCTTTCTTT

d_gene: NA
j_gene: TRBJ2-5
v_gene: TRBV7-6
CDR3aa: CASSNGGTQYF
CDR3nt: TGTGCCAGCAGCAACGGGGGGACCCAGTACTTC

d_gene: NA
j_gene: TRBJ1-2
v_gene: TRBV11-2
CDR3aa: CASSLEVAGPARYGYTF
CDR3nt: TGTGCCAGCAGCTTAGAAGTTGCGGGCCCCGCACGCTATGGCTACACCTTC

d_gene: TRBD2
j_gene: TRBJ2-1
v_gene: TRBV25-1
CDR3aa: CASSGVTGLVSEQFF
CDR3nt: TGTGCCAGCAGTGGGGTCACGGGACTAGTATCCGAGCAGTTCTTC

d_gene: NA
j_gene: TRBJ1-6
v_gene: TRBV4-1
CDR3aa: CASSPIGALNSPLHF
CDR3nt: TGCGCCAGCAGCCCTATAGGGGCCCTAAATTCACCCCTCCACTTT

d_gene: TRBD2
j_gene: TRBJ2-3
v_gene: TRBV19
CDR3aa: CVHSKLEGLAVSTDTQYF
CDR3nt: TGTGTCCACAGCAAGTTGGAGGGTCTAGCGGTTAGCACAGATACGCAGTATTTT

d_gene: TRBD1
j_gene: TRBJ1-1
v_gene: TRBV19
CDR3aa: CASSPLDRVNTEAFF
CDR3nt: TGTGCCAGTAGTCCCCTGGACAGGGTAAACACTGAAGCTTTCTTT

d_gene: NA
j_gene: TRBJ1-3
v_gene: TRBV29-1
CDR3aa: CSVRDNGNTIYF
CDR3nt: TGCAGCGTACGAGATAATGGAAACACCATATATTTT

d_gene: TRBD1
j_gene: TRBJ1-2
v_gene: TRBV5-1
CDR3aa: CASSYLAGGEDYGYTF
CDR3nt: TGCGCCAGCAGCTACCTCGCAGGGGGCGAGGACTATGGCTACACCTTC

d_gene: TRBD2
j_gene: TRBJ2-5
v_gene: TRBV11-2
CDR3aa: CASSLRGSGIETQYF
CDR3nt: TGTGCCAGCAGCTTAAGGGGTAGCGGGATAGAGACCCAGTACTTC

d_gene: NA
j_gene: TRBJ1-2
v_gene: TRBV5-8
CDR3aa: CASSYGQVYGYTF
CDR3nt: TGTGCCAGCAGCTATGGACAAGTCTATGGCTACACCTTC

d_gene: TRBD2
j_gene: TRBJ2-3
v_gene: TRBV9
CDR3aa: CASSPTSGSNTDTQYF
CDR3nt: TGTGCCAGCAGCCCGACTAGCGGATCTAACACAGATACGCAGTATTTT

d_gene: TRBD1
j_gene: TRBJ2-7
v_gene: TRBV9
CDR3aa: CASSQGGQAPYEQYF
CDR3nt: TGTGCCAGCAGCCAGGGGGGACAGGCACCCTACGAGCAGTACTTC

d_gene: TRBD2
j_gene: TRBJ2-7
v_gene: TRBV28
CDR3aa: CASVPGLESYEQYF
CDR3nt: TGTGCCAGCGTTCCGGGACTAGAATCCTACGAGCAGTACTTC

d_gene: NA
j_gene: TRBJ1-5
v_gene: TRBV6-1
CDR3aa: CASSEPARSNQPQHF
CDR3nt: TGTGCCAGCAGTGAACCTGCCAGGAGCAATCAGCCCCAGCATTTT

d_gene: TRBD2
j_gene: TRBJ2-5
v_gene: TRBV11-2
CDR3aa: CASSKWGLAGAQETQYF
CDR3nt: TGTGCCAGCAGCAAATGGGGACTAGCGGGGGCCCAAGAGACCCAGTACTTC

d_gene: NA
j_gene: TRBJ2-4
v_gene: TRBV29-1
CDR3aa: CSVVDLGNPLAKNIQYF
CDR3nt: TGCAGCGTTGTCGATTTGGGCAACCCTTTAGCCAAAAACATTCAGTACTTC

d_gene: NA
j_gene: TRBJ2-7
v_gene: TRBV11-2
CDR3aa: CASSSPGGYEQYF
CDR3nt: TGTGCCAGCAGCTCCCCAGGGGGGTACGAGCAGTACTTC

d_gene: NA
j_gene: TRBJ2-7
v_gene: TRBV6-6
CDR3aa: CASSYPARNEQYF
CDR3nt: TGTGCCAGCAGTTACCCGGCGAGGAACGAGCAGTACTTC

d_gene: NA
j_gene: TRBJ1-1
v_gene: TRBV19
CDR3aa: CASSKEAGGNTEAFF
CDR3nt: TGTGCCAGTAGTAAGGAAGCGGGGGGGAACACTGAAGCTTTCTTT

d_gene: TRBD1
j_gene: TRBJ2-5
v_gene: TRBV6-1
CDR3aa: CASRTDRGETQYF
CDR3nt: TGTGCCAGCAGGACCGACAGGGGAGAGACCCAGTACTTC

d_gene: TRBD1
j_gene: TRBJ2-1
v_gene: TRBV6-5
CDR3aa: CASSLSGTGYNEQFF
CDR3nt: TGTGCCAGCAGTTTATCCGGGACAGGGTACAATGAGCAGTTCTTC

d_gene: TRBD1
j_gene: TRBJ1-2
v_gene: TRBV25-1
CDR3aa: CASSVIGQRGRRGYTF
CDR3nt: TGTGCCAGCAGTGTTATAGGTCAGAGGGGGCGCCGGGGCTACACCTTC

d_gene: TRBD1
j_gene: TRBJ2-3
v_gene: TRBV9
CDR3aa: CASSPRQGSPADTQYF
CDR3nt: TGTGCCAGCAGCCCCCGACAGGGAAGTCCAGCAGATACGCAGTATTTT

d_gene: NA
j_gene: TRBJ2-3
v_gene: TRBV7-2
CDR3aa: CASSLLLRDTQYF
CDR3nt: TGTGCCAGCAGCTTACTCCTTAGAGATACGCAGTATTTT

d_gene: NA
j_gene: TRBJ1-1
v_gene: TRBV13
CDR3aa: CASSLTSEGVNTEAFF
CDR3nt: TGTGCCAGCAGCTTAACATCTGAGGGTGTGAACACTGAAGCTTTCTTT

d_gene: TRBD2
j_gene: TRBJ2-7
v_gene: TRBV5-1
CDR3aa: CASSWREGYEQYF
CDR3nt: TGCGCCAGCAGCTGGCGGGAGGGCTACGAGCAGTACTTC

d_gene: NA
j_gene: TRBJ1-3
v_gene: TRBV6-1
CDR3aa: CAILQGNSGNTIYF
CDR3nt: TGTGCCATCTTACAGGGTAACTCTGGAAACACCATATATTTT

d_gene: NA
j_gene: TRBJ2-3
v_gene: TRBV6-5
CDR3aa: CASSPPGDTDTQYF
CDR3nt: TGTGCCAGCAGTCCGCCGGGAGACACAGATACGCAGTATTTT

d_gene: NA
j_gene: TRBJ1-2
v_gene: TRBV7-9
CDR3aa: CASSLGTANYGYTF
CDR3nt: TGTGCCAGCAGCTTAGGGACAGCTAACTATGGCTACACCTTC

d_gene: TRBD1
j_gene: TRBJ1-1
v_gene: TRBV7-9
CDR3aa: CASSSGGSTEAFF
CDR3nt: TGTGCCAGCAGCTCAGGGGGTAGCACTGAAGCTTTCTTT

d_gene: NA
j_gene: TRBJ1-1
v_gene: TRBV5-4
CDR3aa: CASSPGGRNTEAFF
CDR3nt: TGTGCCAGCAGCCCGGGGGGCAGGAACACTGAAGCTTTCTTT

d_gene: NA
j_gene: TRBJ1-2
v_gene: TRBV25-1
CDR3aa: CASSEGLYGYTF
CDR3nt: TGTGCCAGCAGTGAGGGGCTTTATGGCTACACCTTC

d_gene: TRBD2
j_gene: TRBJ2-1
v_gene: TRBV9
CDR3aa: CASSVGTSGGWEQFF
CDR3nt: TGTGCCAGCAGCGTCGGGACTAGCGGGGGCTGGGAGCAGTTCTTC

d_gene: TRBD1
j_gene: TRBJ1-4
v_gene: TRBV5-6
CDR3aa: CASSAGTGGGKLFF
CDR3nt: TGTGCCAGCAGCGCCGGGACAGGGGGCGGAAAACTGTTTTTT

d_gene: NA
j_gene: TRBJ2-2
v_gene: TRBV28
CDR3aa: CASSFWGRGTPTGELFF
CDR3nt: TGTGCCAGCAGTTTTTGGGGGCGCGGAACCCCCACCGGGGAGCTGTTTTTT

d_gene: TRBD2
j_gene: TRBJ2-1
v_gene: TRBV10-3
CDR3aa: CAISESSGGYNEQFF
CDR3nt: TGTGCCATCAGTGAGTCGAGCGGGGGGTACAATGAGCAGTTCTTC

d_gene: NA
j_gene: TRBJ2-1
v_gene: TRBV4-1
CDR3aa: CASSQGGSSPYNEQFF
CDR3nt: TGCGCCAGCAGCCAAGGGGGCAGTTCCCCGTACAATGAGCAGTTCTTC

d_gene: NA
j_gene: TRBJ2-2
v_gene: TRBV19
CDR3aa: CASSMRLDNRELFF
CDR3nt: TGTGCCAGTAGTATGCGACTAGATAACCGGGAGCTGTTTTTT

d_gene: NA
j_gene: TRBJ1-1
v_gene: TRBV28
CDR3aa: CASSLGGVKGAFF
CDR3nt: TGTGCCAGCAGTCTTGGGGGGGTTAAGGGAGCTTTCTTT

d_gene: TRBD1
j_gene: TRBJ2-2
v_gene: TRBV7-8
CDR3aa: CASSPGQGKTGELFF
CDR3nt: TGTGCCAGCAGCCCAGGACAGGGAAAAACCGGGGAGCTGTTTTTT

d_gene: NA
j_gene: TRBJ2-7
v_gene: TRBV19
CDR3aa: CASSPGRARSYEQYF
CDR3nt: TGTGCCAGTAGTCCGGGAAGGGCCAGATCCTACGAGCAGTACTTC

d_gene: TRBD1
j_gene: TRBJ1-2
v_gene: TRBV19
CDR3aa: CASRRDSRENYGYTF
CDR3nt: TGTGCCAGCCGCCGGGACAGTAGGGAGAACTATGGCTACACCTTC

d_gene: NA
j_gene: TRBJ1-3
v_gene: TRBV28
CDR3aa: CASSLLQGLSSGNTIYF
CDR3nt: TGTGCCAGCAGTTTATTACAGGGCCTTAGCTCTGGAAACACCATATATTTT

d_gene: TRBD1
j_gene: TRBJ1-4
v_gene: TRBV18
CDR3aa: CASSYRAIRGNEKLFF
CDR3nt: TGTGCCAGCTCCTACAGGGCCATCAGGGGGAATGAAAAACTGTTTTTT